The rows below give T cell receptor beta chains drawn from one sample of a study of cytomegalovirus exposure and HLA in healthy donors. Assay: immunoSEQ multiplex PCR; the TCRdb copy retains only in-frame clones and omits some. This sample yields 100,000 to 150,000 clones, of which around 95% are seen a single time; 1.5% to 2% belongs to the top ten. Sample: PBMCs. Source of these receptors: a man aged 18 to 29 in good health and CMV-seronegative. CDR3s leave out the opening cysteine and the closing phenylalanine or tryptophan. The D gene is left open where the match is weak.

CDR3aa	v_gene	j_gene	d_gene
ASSSPGTSGGTYEQY	TRBV28	TRBJ2-7	TRBD2
ASSQGTSGGPAEETQY	TRBV4-3	TRBJ2-5	TRBD2
ASSQEMERAVSYEQY	TRBV4-3	TRBJ2-7	-
ASRGSGETQY	TRBV9	TRBJ2-5	-
ASSLGHYEQY	TRBV11-2	TRBJ2-7	-
ASSSERALHEQY	TRBV27	TRBJ2-7	-
ASSVAGVGYEQY	TRBV9	TRBJ2-7	-
ASSYPGTAETQY	TRBV6-5	TRBJ2-5	TRBD1
ASSVGGDTQETQY	TRBV9	TRBJ2-5	-
ASSQGGGREQF	TRBV4-3	TRBJ2-1	-
ASSYGLAPYNEQF	TRBV6-6	TRBJ2-1	-
ASSPHWNTGELF	TRBV9	TRBJ2-2	-
ASSSTGGAETQY	TRBV11-2	TRBJ2-5	TRBD1
ASSYLAGIQETQY	TRBV28	TRBJ2-5	TRBD2
ASSSTGRGLAPPEQY	TRBV27	TRBJ2-7	TRBD2
ASSYSGTGPYYT	TRBV6-6	TRBJ1-2	TRBD1
AWSSGQGGGYGYT	TRBV30	TRBJ1-2	TRBD1
ASSLWGGDQPQH	TRBV5-1	TRBJ1-5	-
ASSLAGGPYEQY	TRBV5-1	TRBJ2-7	TRBD2
ASETRGRGYT	TRBV28	TRBJ1-2	TRBD1
ASSPVQGLATDTQY	TRBV7-9	TRBJ2-3	-
ASATGEEQPQH	TRBV2	TRBJ1-5	TRBD1
ASSLGTISNQPQH	TRBV7-8	TRBJ1-5	-
ASSGDTRQGGEQY	TRBV9	TRBJ2-7	TRBD1
ASSPDRGHDSNQPQH	TRBV25-1	TRBJ1-5	TRBD1
ASSQAAVTDTQY	TRBV4-1	TRBJ2-3	-
ASSWGLAGNTGELF	TRBV5-4	TRBJ2-2	TRBD2
ASSVGQLGGELF	TRBV9	TRBJ2-2	-
ASSQGTSGLTGQF	TRBV4-1	TRBJ2-1	TRBD2
ASSQGLSSYEQY	TRBV7-2	TRBJ2-7	-
ASSLEETQY	TRBV9	TRBJ2-5	-
ATSIAFAQETQY	TRBV15	TRBJ2-5	-
ASSKPGQDPTGELF	TRBV11-2	TRBJ2-2	TRBD1
AWSVRTGEYGYT	TRBV30	TRBJ1-2	TRBD1
AISDQAGTEAF	TRBV10-3	TRBJ1-1	-
ASSHGTGVGELF	TRBV7-2	TRBJ2-2	TRBD1
ASSLFLAGVEQF	TRBV28	TRBJ2-1	TRBD2
ASSQGLTRESYNEQF	TRBV4-3	TRBJ2-1	-
ASTLQLGGDGYT	TRBV18	TRBJ1-2	-
ASSQDTPAGDPSGELF	TRBV4-3	TRBJ2-2	TRBD2
ATPGTDNEKLF	TRBV30	TRBJ1-4	TRBD1
ASSFGRGGDQPQH	TRBV13	TRBJ1-5	-
ASSLSSGVGNEQF	TRBV27	TRBJ2-1	-
ASSPPLAGVSYNEQF	TRBV19	TRBJ2-1	TRBD2
ASSIPGGQGGDTQY	TRBV19	TRBJ2-3	TRBD1